This T cell receptor beta chain was captured in a study of blood T cell repertoires in COVID-19. Study as a whole: Spain, Italy and the United States supplied samples that represented acute and convalescent COVID-19. T cells, B-cell-depleted T cells, or PBMCs supplied cDNA or gDNA.

Residents of around 24 US areas, aged roughly 18 to 90 years, made up the participants. In Cohort 3, a recovered donor had either two negative PCRs, clearance, or symptom resolution. Germline V gene sequence: CDR1 SGHNT, CDR2 YENEEA. This CDR3 region has 13 residues. V lost 3 bases and J 5 bases, leaving 8 bases between the germline ends. TCRdb's table, derived via immunoSEQ multiplex PCR, lists solely in-frame clones and lacks some. The sample yields approximately 230,000 clones, 85% to 95% seen once. The sequencing input was PBMCs or T cells enriched from blood (not recorded which). V usage is TRBV11-3 and J usage is TRBJ2-1; D ambiguous. The sequence came from a woman younger than 30 who had recovered from COVID-19. CDR3 protein: CASSFAENNEQFF. For the CDR3, the DNA is TGTGCCAGCAGCTTTGCGGAGAACAATGAGCAGTTCTTC. Full variable domain (outside the CDR3, taken from reference TRBV11-3 and TRBJ2-1): EAGVVQSPRYKIIEKKQPVAFWCNPISGHNTLYWYLQNLGQGPELLIRYENEEAVDDSQLPKDRFSAERLKGVDSTLKIQPAELGDSAVYLCASSFAENNEQFFGPGTRLTVL.